This record looks at one TCR beta chain sequence and its context. The antigen is unknown. The data derive from a study of blood T cells in healthy people across ages. The overall study: Per two T cells, template switching captured roughly one barcoded beta molecule.

Study-wide points: As age increased, TCR beta diversity per million T cells fell in a roughly linear fashion.

Primed by a sample-barcoded 5' primer and a J-beta primer mix, a second PCR proceeded for about 7 to 11 cycles. TCRdb re-called the 5' RACE reads with MiXCR, one entry per CDR3 protein. The sample has 600,000 to 850,000 distinct CDR3 sequences, about 40% seen once. Germline lookup yields CDR1 SQVTM and CDR2 ANQGSEA. The length of the CDR3 is 13 residues. V was pared by 3 bases and J by 2 bases, with 10 bases between. The chain employs TRBV29-1 and TRBJ2-5; a possible D gene is TRBD2 (5 bases). The sequencing sample was made of blood. This sequence was found in a woman aged 60-75 years in good health. The CDR3 sequence is CSVDAGVQETQYF. DNA of the CDR3: TGCAGCGTTGATGCCGGGGTACAAGAGACCCAGTACTTC.